A selection of T cell receptor beta chains follows, all from one sample in a study of PD-1 blockade in classical Hodgkin lymphoma. TCRdb keeps only in-frame clones here, not all; method: immunoSEQ multiplex PCR. The sample records several thousand clones, about 86% being singletons. Sequencing was performed on peripheral blood mononuclear cells (PBMCs), taken before the fourth cycle of nivolumab. The receptor set was obtained from a human donor with classical Hodgkin lymphoma. Both conserved end residues are part of each CDR3. The D gene is left open where the match is weak. Clone size is not always given. Where it is, it says once, few, many or a class for expanded clones.

D	V	size	J	DNA	CDR3
-	TRBV19	-	TRBJ2-3	TGTGCCAGTAGTGGGCTAATTAGCACAGATACGCAGTATTTT	CASSGLISTDTQYF
TRBD1	TRBV4-2	-	TRBJ1-2	TGTGCCAGCAGCCAGGGGGAGGGACAGAACTATGGCTACACCTTC	CASSQGEGQNYGYTF
-	TRBV2	-	TRBJ1-3	TGTGCCAGCACTGGAAACACCATATATTTT	CASTGNTIYF
-	TRBV7-8	once	TRBJ1-5	TGTGCCAGCAGCTTAAGGCGAAACCATCAGCCCCAGCATTTT	CASSLRRNHQPQHF
-	TRBV5-6	-	TRBJ2-7	TGTGCCAGCAGCCGGGCAAGCGCCCACGAGCAGTACTTC	CASSRASAHEQYF
TRBD2	TRBV10-3	-	TRBJ2-5	TGTGCCATCAGAGGCGGGGGGGCTCAAGAGACCCAGTACTTC	CAIRGGGAQETQYF
-	TRBV5-1	-	TRBJ1-6	TGCGCCAGCAGCTTGGATGCGGGGACGGTGAATTCACCCCTCCACTTT	CASSLDAGTVNSPLHF
-	TRBV5-3	-	TRBJ1-2	TGTGCCAGCAGCTTGGGGGACGGCTATGGCTACACCTTC	CASSLGDGYGYTF
-	TRBV11-2	-	TRBJ2-7	TGTGCCAGCAGTTTTAGGGGGGGCACTACTATAAACGAGCAGTACTTC	CASSFRGGTTINEQYF
-	TRBV5-1	-	TRBJ2-5	TGCGCCAGCAGCTTGGTAATGGGGCAAGAGACCCAGTACTTC	CASSLVMGQETQYF
-	TRBV6-1	-	TRBJ1-2	TGTGCCAGCAGTGCTGGATTCTCCGGGGGCTATGGCTACACCTTC	CASSAGFSGGYGYTF
-	TRBV4-3	-	TRBJ2-7	TGCGCCAGCAGCCAATGGGACAAAGGATCTTACGAGCAGTACTTC	CASSQWDKGSYEQYF